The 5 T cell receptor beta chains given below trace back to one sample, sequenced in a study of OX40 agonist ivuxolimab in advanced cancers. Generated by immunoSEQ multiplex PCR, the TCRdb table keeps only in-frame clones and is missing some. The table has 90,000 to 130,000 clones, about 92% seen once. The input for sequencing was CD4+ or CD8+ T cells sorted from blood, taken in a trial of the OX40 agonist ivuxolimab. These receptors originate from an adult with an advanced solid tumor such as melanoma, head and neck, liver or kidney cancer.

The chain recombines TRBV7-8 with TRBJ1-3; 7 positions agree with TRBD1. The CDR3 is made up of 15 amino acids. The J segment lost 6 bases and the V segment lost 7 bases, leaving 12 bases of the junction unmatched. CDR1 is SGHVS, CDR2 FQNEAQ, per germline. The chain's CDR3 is CASTLPFGTANTIYF. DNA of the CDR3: TGTGCCAGCACCCTACCATTTGGGACAGCAAACACCATATATTTT.

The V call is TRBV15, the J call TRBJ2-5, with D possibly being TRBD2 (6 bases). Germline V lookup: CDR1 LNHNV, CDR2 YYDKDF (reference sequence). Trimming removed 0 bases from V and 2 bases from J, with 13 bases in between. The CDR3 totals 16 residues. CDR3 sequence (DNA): TGTGCCACCAGCAGAGAGGGAGGATTCGGGCAAGAGACCCAGTACTTC. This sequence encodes CATSREGGFGQETQYF.

CDR3 bases: TGCGCCAGCAGCCGTAACAATGAGCAGTTCTTC. It specifies CASSRNNEQFF. This chain joins TRBV4-3 and TRBJ2-1; D uncertain. The CDR3 extends over 11 amino acids. The V end was cut by 4 bases, the J end by 5 bases, with 3 bases between. In germline, CDR1 is LGHNA, CDR2 YSLEER.

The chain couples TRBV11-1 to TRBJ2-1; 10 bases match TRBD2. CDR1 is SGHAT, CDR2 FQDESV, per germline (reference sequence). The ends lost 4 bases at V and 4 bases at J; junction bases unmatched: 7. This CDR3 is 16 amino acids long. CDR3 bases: TGTGCCAGCAGCTCTCGGACTAGCGGTAAATACAATGAGCAGTTCTTC. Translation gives CASSSRTSGKYNEQFF.

CDR3 in DNA: TGTGCCACCAGCAGAGATCAGGGGCCTTACACCTTC. Translating gives CATSRDQGPYTF. The chain links TRBV15 to TRBJ1-2; possible D gene TRBD1, 6 bases. This CDR3 has 12 amino acids. V was shortened by 0 bases and J by 11 bases, with 10 bases between the two germline ends. Per germline, CDR1 LNHNV and CDR2 YYDKDF (reference sequence). Using reference TRBV15 and TRBJ1-2 for the parts outside the CDR3, the full variable domain is DAMVIQNPRYQVTQFGKPVTLSCSQTLNHNVMYWYQQKSSQAPKLLFHYYDKDFNNEADTPDNFQSRRPNTSFCFLDIRSPGLGDTAMYLCATSRDQGPYTFGSGTRLTVV.